This TCR beta chain was recovered during a study of T cell responses to AZD1222 COVID-19 vaccine. In germline, CDR1 is MGHRA, CDR2 YSYEKL. J was trimmed by 4 bases and V by 3 bases; bases with no gene match: 9. The CDR3 is 15 residues long. General observations from the study: Spike-specific TCR breadth and depth grew following two AZD1222 doses.

Repertoires were generated with immunoSEQ multiplex PCR, while TCRdb's copy carries only in-frame clones and drops some. The table has about 64,000 clones, about 80% seen once. Details on this clone: Its antigen remains unknown.

The chain combines TRBV4-1 with TRBJ2-7; 7 bases fit TRBD1. This TCR derives from an adult who received the AZD1222 COVID-19 vaccine. This specimen consisted of peripheral blood, obtained 28 days after the second AZD1222 dose. The DNA for the CDR3 is TGCGCCAGCAGCCAGGTTATTGGGGACAGATACGAGCAGTACTTC. This sequence encodes CASSQVIGDRYEQYF.